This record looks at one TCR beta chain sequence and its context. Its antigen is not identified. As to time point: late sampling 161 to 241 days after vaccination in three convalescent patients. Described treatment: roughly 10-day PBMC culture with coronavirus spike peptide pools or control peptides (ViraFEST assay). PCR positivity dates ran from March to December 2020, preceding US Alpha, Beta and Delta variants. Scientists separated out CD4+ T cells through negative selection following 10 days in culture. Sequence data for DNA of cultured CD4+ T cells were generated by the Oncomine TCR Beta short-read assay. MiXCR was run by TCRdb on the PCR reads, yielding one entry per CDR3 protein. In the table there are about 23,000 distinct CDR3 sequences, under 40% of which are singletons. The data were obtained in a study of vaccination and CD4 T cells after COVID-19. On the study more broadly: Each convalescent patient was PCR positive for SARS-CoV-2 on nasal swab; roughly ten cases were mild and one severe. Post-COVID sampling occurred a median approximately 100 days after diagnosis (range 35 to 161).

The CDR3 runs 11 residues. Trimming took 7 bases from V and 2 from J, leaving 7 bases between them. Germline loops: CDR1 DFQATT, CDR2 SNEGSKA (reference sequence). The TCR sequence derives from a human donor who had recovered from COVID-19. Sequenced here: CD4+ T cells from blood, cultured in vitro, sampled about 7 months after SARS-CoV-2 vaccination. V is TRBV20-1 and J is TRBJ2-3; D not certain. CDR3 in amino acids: CSVRNTDTQYF. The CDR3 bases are TGCAGTGTCAGGAACACAGATACGCAGTATTTT.